These 2 T cell receptor beta chains share one sample of origin, sequenced in a study of metastatic and nonmetastatic thyroid tumors (dated by TCRdb to 2018 to 2021). The library came from PCR. This sample was sequenced with an Illumina HiSeq 4000. The public sequencing data were trimmed at Q25 with fastp and processed into clonotypes with MiXCR by TCRdb, which kept only in-frame beta chains. This sample holds some 6,000 clones; roughly a sixth were observed only once. The top ten clonotypes cover roughly 10% of the sample. No treatment had been received by any patient before thyroid surgery. The sequencing input was tumor tissue. These receptors all come from a male donor with papillary thyroid cancer or a benign thyroid nodule (not recorded which). Some clones in this sample may be carry-over from other donors' samples.

The gene calls are TRBV7-8 and TRBJ2-3; no clear D gene. In germline, CDR1 is SGHVS, CDR2 FQNEAQ. Trimming removed 1 base from V and 2 bases from J, with 10 bases in between. The CDR3 extends over 15 amino acids. The CDR3 spells CASSLDRTSTDTQYF. As DNA, the CDR3 is TGTGCCAGCAGCTTAGATCGGACGTCCACAGATACGCAGTATTTT.

This clone has only a few counts. This sequence joins TRBV27 and TRBJ2-7; maybe TRBD2 (7 bases). V gave up 10 bases and J gave up 1 base, with 17 bases separating them. Germline-derived CDR1 and CDR2 are MNHEY and SMNVEV (reference sequence). The CDR3 has 14 residues. The CDR3, as DNA: TGTGCCAACCGGGGGCGGGGGTCTTCCTACGAGCAGTACTTC. Its translation: CANRGRGSSYEQYF.